This record covers a single T cell receptor beta chain. The CDR3 has 12 amino acids. V lost 2 bases and J 3 bases, leaving 5 bases between the germline ends. The germline V gene has CDR1 SGHTA and CDR2 FQGNSA. The data are from a study of cytomegalovirus exposure and HLA in healthy donors. This table comes from immunoSEQ multiplex PCR, and its TCRdb copy is limited to in-frame clones, with some not included. Found here are approximately 280,000 clones, roughly 88% of them singletons; the top ten hold approximately 0.94%. The clonotype was recovered from a woman younger than 35 in good health and CMV-seronegative. The sample comprised PBMCs. The chain is built from TRBV7-2 and TRBJ2-7; TRBD2 might be the D (5 bases). Here the CDR3 reads CASSLRGYEQYF. The CDR3, as DNA: TGTGCCAGCAGCTTACGGGGCTACGAGCAGTACTTC.